This TCR beta chain originates from a study of PD-1 blockade in classical Hodgkin lymphoma. V lost 1 base and J 8 bases, leaving 14 bases between the germline ends. This CDR3 contains 15 residues. The V gene's germline CDR1 is MDHEN and CDR2 SYDVKM. Time point described: cycle 4 day 1 (C4D1), after less than 7 weeks of nivolumab. With no exception, relapse followed autologous stem cell transplantation in all patients, and brentuximab vedotin exposure varied. The authors purified CD4+ T cells from thawed PBMCs by magnetic negative selection. Whole-study results and caveats: Relative to healthy donors, newly diagnosed patients reportedly had lower baseline TCR diversity, which was reported as lower still in relapsed/refractory patients. By C4D1, CD4+ diversity increased significantly, especially in complete responders.

Profiling relied on immunoSEQ multiplex PCR, and the TCRdb table lists in-frame clones only, not all of them. The sample records around 18,000 clones, about three quarters being singletons. As to this clone: Its target is not known.

The sequence derives from a human donor with classical Hodgkin lymphoma. The chain employs TRBV28 and TRBJ1-4, with D possibly TRBD1 on 5 matching bases. The specimen comprised CD4+ T cells from blood, sampled before the fourth cycle of nivolumab. DNA of the CDR3: TGTGCCAGCAGTTTATTAGGAGGGGCATTAGAAAAACTGTTTTTT. This translates into CASSLLGGALEKLFF.